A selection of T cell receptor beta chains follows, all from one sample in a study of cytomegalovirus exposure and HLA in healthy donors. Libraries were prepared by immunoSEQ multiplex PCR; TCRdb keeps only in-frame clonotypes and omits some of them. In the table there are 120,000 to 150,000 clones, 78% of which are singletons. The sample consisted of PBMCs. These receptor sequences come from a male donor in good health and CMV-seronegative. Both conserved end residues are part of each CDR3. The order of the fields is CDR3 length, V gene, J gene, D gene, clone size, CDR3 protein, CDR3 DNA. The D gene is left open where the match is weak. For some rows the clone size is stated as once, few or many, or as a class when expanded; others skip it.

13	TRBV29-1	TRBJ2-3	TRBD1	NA	CSAGDRSTDTQYF	TGCAGCGCTGGGGACAGGAGCACAGATACGCAGTATTTT
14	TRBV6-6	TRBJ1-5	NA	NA	CASSYWDTQAPQHF	TGTGCCAGCAGTTATTGGGACACCCAGGCGCCCCAGCATTTT
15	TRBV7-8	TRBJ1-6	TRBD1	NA	CASSLMSTGVSPLHF	TGTGCCAGCAGCTTAATGTCAACAGGGGTTTCACCCCTCCACTTT
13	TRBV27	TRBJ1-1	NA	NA	CASSLYQNTEAFF	TGTGCCAGCAGTCTCTACCAGAACACTGAAGCTTTCTTT
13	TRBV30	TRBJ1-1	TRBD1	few	CAWSRDRGTEAFF	TGTGCCTGGAGCCGGGACAGGGGCACTGAAGCTTTCTTT
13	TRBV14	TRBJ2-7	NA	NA	CASSQDRDTLEYF	TGTGCCAGCAGCCAAGATCGTGACACACTGGAGTACTTC
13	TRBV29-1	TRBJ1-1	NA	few	CSTKISLGAEAFF	TGCAGCACTAAAATTTCCCTCGGGGCTGAAGCTTTCTTT
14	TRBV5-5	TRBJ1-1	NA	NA	CASSVHLWNTEAFF	TGTGCCAGCAGCGTGCACCTATGGAACACTGAAGCTTTCTTT
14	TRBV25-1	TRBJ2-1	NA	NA	CASSDRSTRNEQFF	TGTGCCAGCAGTGACCGATCGACTCGCAATGAGCAGTTCTTC
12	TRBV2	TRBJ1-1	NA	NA	CASSGQVIEAFF	TGTGCCAGCAGTGGACAGGTAATTGAAGCTTTCTTT
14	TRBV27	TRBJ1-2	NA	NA	CASSIQGGIYGYTF	TGTGCCAGCAGCATACAAGGGGGTATCTATGGCTACACCTTC
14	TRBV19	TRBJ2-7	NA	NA	CASSIVHPAYEQYF	TGTGCCAGTAGTATAGTCCACCCCGCCTACGAGCAGTACTTC
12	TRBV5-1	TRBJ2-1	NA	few	CASSFGTNEQFF	TGCGCCAGCAGCTTTGGGACAAATGAGCAGTTCTTC
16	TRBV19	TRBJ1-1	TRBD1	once	CASSYPKGALNTEAFF	TGTGCCAGTAGTTACCCTAAGGGGGCCCTGAACACTGAAGCTTTCTTT
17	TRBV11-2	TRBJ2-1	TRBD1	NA	CASSWGLWDRPQNEQFF	TGTGCCAGCAGCTGGGGGTTGTGGGACAGGCCTCAAAATGAGCAGTTCTTC
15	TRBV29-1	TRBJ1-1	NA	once	CSVGEGGHQNTEAFF	TGCAGCGTGGGGGAGGGGGGACACCAGAACACTGAAGCTTTCTTT
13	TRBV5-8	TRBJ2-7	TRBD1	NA	CASSGLTGNEQYF	TGTGCCAGCAGCGGATTGACAGGGAACGAGCAGTACTTC
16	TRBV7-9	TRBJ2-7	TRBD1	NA	CASSLVGQGNSYEQYF	TGTGCCAGCAGCTTAGTAGGACAGGGTAATTCCTACGAGCAGTACTTC
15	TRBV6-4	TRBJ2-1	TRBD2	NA	CASSRSGTTYNEQFF	TGTGCCAGCAGTAGGAGCGGGACGACTTACAATGAGCAGTTCTTC
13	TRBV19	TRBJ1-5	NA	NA	CASSRGFGQPQHF	TGTGCCAGTAGTAGAGGCTTCGGTCAGCCCCAGCATTTT
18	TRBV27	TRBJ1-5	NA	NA	CASSPTTGSSSLNQPQHF	TGTGCCAGCAGCCCAACTACAGGGTCTTCGTCCCTAAATCAGCCCCAGCATTTT
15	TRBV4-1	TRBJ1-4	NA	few	CASSQDPLVAEKLFF	TGCGCCAGCAGCCAAGATCCCCTGGTAGCCGAAAAACTGTTTTTT
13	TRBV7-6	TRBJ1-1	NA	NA	CASSPAPRTEAFF	TGTGCCAGCAGCCCTGCCCCGAGGACTGAAGCTTTCTTT
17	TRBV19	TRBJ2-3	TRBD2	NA	CASSMLASGFSTDTQYF	TGTGCCAGTAGTATGTTGGCTAGCGGCTTTAGCACAGATACGCAGTATTTT
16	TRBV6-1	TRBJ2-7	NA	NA	CASSERTPAETYEQYF	TGTGCCAGCAGTGAAAGGACACCAGCAGAAACCTACGAGCAGTACTTC
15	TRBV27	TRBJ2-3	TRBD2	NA	CASSSEGASGDTQYF	TGTGCCAGCAGTTCTGAAGGGGCTAGCGGGGATACGCAGTATTTT
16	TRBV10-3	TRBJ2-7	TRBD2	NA	CAIGDLSGGETYEQYF	TGTGCCATCGGAGACCTTAGCGGGGGGGAAACCTACGAGCAGTACTTC
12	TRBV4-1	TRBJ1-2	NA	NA	CASSQDRRDNTF	TGCGCCAGCAGCCAAGATAGGCGGGATAACACCTTC
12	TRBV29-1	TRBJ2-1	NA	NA	CSGEQGYNEQFF	TGCAGCGGAGAGCAGGGCTACAATGAGCAGTTCTTC
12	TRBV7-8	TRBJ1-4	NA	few	CASSLIGRELFF	TGTGCCAGCAGCTTAATAGGGAGGGAACTGTTTTTT
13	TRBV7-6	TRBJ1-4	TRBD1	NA	CASSVGQLEKLFF	TGTGCCAGCAGCGTGGGACAGCTCGAAAAACTGTTTTTT
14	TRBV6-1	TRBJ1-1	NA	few	CASSELSGTTEAFF	TGTGCCAGCAGTGAACTTTCGGGGACAACTGAAGCTTTCTTT
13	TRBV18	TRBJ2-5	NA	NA	CASILGYQETQYF	TGTGCCAGCATCCTTGGCTACCAAGAGACCCAGTACTTC
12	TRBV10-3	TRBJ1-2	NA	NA	CAIRPEGYGYTF	TGTGCCATCAGACCTGAGGGCTATGGCTACACCTTC
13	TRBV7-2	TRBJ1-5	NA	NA	CASSLQGFQPQHF	TGTGCCAGCAGCTTACAGGGATTTCAGCCCCAGCATTTT
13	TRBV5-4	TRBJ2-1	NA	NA	CASSLFAGNEQFF	TGTGCCAGCAGCTTGTTCGCGGGGAATGAGCAGTTCTTC
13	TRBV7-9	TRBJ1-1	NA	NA	CASSLDRTKKAFF	TGTGCCAGCAGCTTAGACAGGACGAAAAAAGCTTTCTTT
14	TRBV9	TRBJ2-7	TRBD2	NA	CASSSGTRAGEQYF	TGTGCCAGCAGCTCAGGGACTAGAGCGGGTGAGCAGTACTTC
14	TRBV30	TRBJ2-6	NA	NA	CACPEGEGANVLTF	TGTGCCTGCCCTGAGGGAGAGGGGGCCAACGTCCTGACTTTC
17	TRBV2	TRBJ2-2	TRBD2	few	CASSEAAGGANTGELFF	TGTGCCAGCAGTGAAGCAGCCGGGGGGGCGAACACCGGGGAGCTGTTTTTT
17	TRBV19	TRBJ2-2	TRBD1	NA	CASSTHRTGILTGELFF	TGTGCCAGTAGTACTCATAGGACAGGTATTTTGACCGGGGAGCTGTTTTTT
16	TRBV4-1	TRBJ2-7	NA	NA	CASSQGEGGQLYEQYF	TGCGCCAGCAGCCAGGGGGAGGGGGGCCAACTCTACGAGCAGTACTTC
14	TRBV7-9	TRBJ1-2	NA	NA	CASSPGSVFHGYTF	TGTGCCAGCAGCCCAGGTTCGGTTTTTCATGGCTACACCTTC
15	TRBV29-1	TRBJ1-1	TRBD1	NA	CSVVRTGGRGTEAFF	TGCAGCGTTGTACGGACAGGGGGCCGGGGCACTGAAGCTTTCTTT
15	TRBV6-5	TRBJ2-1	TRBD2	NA	CASMRRREMGNEQFF	TGTGCCAGCATGCGTAGGCGGGAGATGGGAAATGAGCAGTTCTTC
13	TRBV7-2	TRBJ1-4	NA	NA	CASSFGGGEKLFF	TGTGCCAGCAGCTTCGGGGGGGGTGAAAAACTGTTTTTT
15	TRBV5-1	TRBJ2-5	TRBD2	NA	CASSLGGRASETQYF	TGCGCCAGCAGCTTGGGCGGGAGGGCCTCGGAGACCCAGTACTTC
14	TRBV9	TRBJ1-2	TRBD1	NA	CASSGDRTIMGYTF	TGTGCCAGCAGCGGGGACAGGACGATTATGGGCTACACCTTC
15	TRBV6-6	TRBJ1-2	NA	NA	CASNSHGGAADGYTF	TGTGCCAGCAATTCACATGGAGGGGCGGCGGATGGCTACACCTTC
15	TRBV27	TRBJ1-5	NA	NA	CAGSPGGSGNQPQHF	TGTGCCGGCAGCCCCGGGGGAAGTGGAAATCAGCCCCAGCATTTT
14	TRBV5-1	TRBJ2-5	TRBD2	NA	CASSSAGGSETQYF	TGCGCCAGCAGTTCGGCGGGGGGCTCAGAGACCCAGTACTTC
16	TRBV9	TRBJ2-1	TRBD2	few	CASSVVAGGSYNEQFF	TGTGCCAGCAGCGTAGTGGCGGGGGGTTCCTACAATGAGCAGTTCTTC
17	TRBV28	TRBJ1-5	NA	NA	CASKFSLYGGGAQPQHF	TGTGCCAGTAAGTTTAGCCTCTATGGGGGAGGCGCTCAGCCCCAGCATTTT
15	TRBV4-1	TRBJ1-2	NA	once	CASRYRATANYGYTF	TGCGCCAGCAGATACAGGGCGACCGCTAACTATGGCTACACCTTC
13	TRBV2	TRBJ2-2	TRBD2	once	CASRTGGPGELFF	TGTGCCAGCAGGACGGGGGGACCCGGGGAGCTGTTTTTT
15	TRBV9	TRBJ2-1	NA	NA	CASSVEGADYNEQFF	TGTGCCAGCAGCGTAGAAGGAGCCGACTACAATGAGCAGTTCTTC
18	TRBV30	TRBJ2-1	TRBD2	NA	CAWSLGTIRLAGRNEQFF	TGTGCCTGGAGTCTGGGAACAATACGTCTAGCGGGACGCAATGAGCAGTTCTTC
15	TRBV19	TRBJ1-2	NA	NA	CASSILGARTYGYTF	TGTGCCAGTAGTATTCTGGGGGCGCGTACTTATGGCTACACCTTC
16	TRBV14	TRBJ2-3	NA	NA	CASSQDQGLNTDTQYF	TGTGCCAGCAGCCAAGACCAGGGGCTTAACACAGATACGCAGTATTTT